This entry describes one T cell receptor (beta chain). Its specificity is unknown. The data are from a study of cytomegalovirus exposure and HLA in healthy donors. Whole-study results and caveats: By HLA locus, TCR association rates varied in a later analysis, with DRB1 showing the most and HLA-C the fewest. There were three CMV-associated chains whose specificity for CMV antigens was confirmed in vitro. A missense DCLRE1C variant was associated with V- and J-gene trimming of TCR beta chains in a later analysis, and an independent cohort replicated the association. Presence/absence analyses took donor sequencing depth as roughly uniform.

The PCR had 60 Vbeta and 13 Jbeta primers. The table came from immunoSEQ multiplex PCR; TCRdb's copy has only in-frame clones and leaves some out. This table has about 110,000 clones, just under 75% appearing once. V lost 1 base to trimming and J lost 0 bases, with 13 bases between them. CDR3 length: 17 residues. Germline loops: CDR1 MNHEY, CDR2 SMNVEV (reference sequence). Sequencing was performed on PBMCs. This clonotype was obtained from a man aged 50 to 59 in good health and CMV-seropositive. The chain couples TRBV27 to TRBJ1-5, with D possibly being TRBD1 (6 bases). CDR3 DNA: TGTGCCAGCAGTTTATGGGGCAGGGGCGATAGCAATCAGCCCCAGCATTTT. Translation: CASSLWGRGDSNQPQHF.